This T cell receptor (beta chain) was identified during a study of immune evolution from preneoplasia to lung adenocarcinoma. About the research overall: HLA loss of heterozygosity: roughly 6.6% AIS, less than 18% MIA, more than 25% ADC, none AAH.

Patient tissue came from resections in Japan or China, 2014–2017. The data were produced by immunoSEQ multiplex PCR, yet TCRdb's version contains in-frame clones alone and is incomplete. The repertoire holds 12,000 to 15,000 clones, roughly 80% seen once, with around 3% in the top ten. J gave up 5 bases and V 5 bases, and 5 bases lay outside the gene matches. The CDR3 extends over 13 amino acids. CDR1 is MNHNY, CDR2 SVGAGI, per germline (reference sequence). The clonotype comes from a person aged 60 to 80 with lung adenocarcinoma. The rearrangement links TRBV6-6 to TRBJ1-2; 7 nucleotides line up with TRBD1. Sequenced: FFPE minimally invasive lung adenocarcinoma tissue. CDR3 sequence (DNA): TGTGCCAGCAGTCACCAGGGGGGTTATGGCTACACCTTC. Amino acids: CASSHQGGYGYTF.